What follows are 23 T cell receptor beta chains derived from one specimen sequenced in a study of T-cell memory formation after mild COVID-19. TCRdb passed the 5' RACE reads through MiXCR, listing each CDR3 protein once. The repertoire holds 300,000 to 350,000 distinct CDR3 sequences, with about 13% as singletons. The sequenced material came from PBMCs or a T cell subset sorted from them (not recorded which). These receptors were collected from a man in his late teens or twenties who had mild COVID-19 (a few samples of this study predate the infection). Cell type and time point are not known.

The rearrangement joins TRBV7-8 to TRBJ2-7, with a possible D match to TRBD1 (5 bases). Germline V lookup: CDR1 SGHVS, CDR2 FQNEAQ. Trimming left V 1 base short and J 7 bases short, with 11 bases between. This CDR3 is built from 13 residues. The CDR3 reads CASSLEGVPEQYV. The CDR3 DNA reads TGTGCCAGCAGCTTAGAAGGGGTTCCGGAGCAGTACGTC.

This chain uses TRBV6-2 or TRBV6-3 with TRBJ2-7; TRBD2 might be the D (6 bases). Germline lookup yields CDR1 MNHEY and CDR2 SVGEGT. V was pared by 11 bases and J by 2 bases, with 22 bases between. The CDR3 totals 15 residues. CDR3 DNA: TGTGCCTGCGGGGAAACCGGGACGGTTCCCTACGAGCAGTACTTC. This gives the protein CACGETGTVPYEQYF.

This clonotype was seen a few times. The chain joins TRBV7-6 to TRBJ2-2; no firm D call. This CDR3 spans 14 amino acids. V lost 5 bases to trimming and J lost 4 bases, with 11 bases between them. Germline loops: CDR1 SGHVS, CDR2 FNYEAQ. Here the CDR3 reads CASSPLPVTGELFF. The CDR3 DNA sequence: TGTGCCAGCAGCCCCCTCCCTGTCACCGGGGAGCTGTTTTTT.

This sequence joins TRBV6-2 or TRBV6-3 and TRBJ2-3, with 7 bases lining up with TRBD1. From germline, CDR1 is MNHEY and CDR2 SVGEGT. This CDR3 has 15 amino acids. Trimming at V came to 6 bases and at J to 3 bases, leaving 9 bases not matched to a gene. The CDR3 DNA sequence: TGTGCCAGCAGAGGCTGGACAGGAAGTACAGATACGCAGTATTTT. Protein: CASRGWTGSTDTQYF.

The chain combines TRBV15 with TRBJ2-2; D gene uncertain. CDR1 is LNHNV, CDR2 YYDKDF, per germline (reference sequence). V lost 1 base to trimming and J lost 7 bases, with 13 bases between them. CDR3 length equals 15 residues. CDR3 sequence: CATSRGALLGGELFF. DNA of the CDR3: TGTGCCACCAGCAGAGGCGCCCTCTTAGGCGGGGAGCTGTTTTTT.

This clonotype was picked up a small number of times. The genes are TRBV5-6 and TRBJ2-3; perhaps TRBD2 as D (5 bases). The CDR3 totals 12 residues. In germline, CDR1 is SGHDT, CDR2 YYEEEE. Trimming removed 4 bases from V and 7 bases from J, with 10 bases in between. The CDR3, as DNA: TGTGCCAGCAGCGATCGGAGGTATACGCAGTATTTT. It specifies CASSDRRYTQYF.

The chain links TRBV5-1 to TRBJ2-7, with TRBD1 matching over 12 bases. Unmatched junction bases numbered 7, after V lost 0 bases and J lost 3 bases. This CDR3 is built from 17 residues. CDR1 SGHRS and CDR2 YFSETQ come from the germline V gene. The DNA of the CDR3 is TGCGCCAGCAGCTTGGGGGGACAGGGGGCCCCCCTCTACGAGCAGTACTTC. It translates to CASSLGGQGAPLYEQYF.

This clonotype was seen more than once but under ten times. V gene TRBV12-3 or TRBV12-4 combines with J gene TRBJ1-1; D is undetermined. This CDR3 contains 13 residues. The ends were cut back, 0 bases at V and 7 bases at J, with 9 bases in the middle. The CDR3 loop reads CASSLAGRNEAFF. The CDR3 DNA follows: TGTGCCAGCAGTTTAGCCGGGAGGAATGAAGCTTTCTTT.

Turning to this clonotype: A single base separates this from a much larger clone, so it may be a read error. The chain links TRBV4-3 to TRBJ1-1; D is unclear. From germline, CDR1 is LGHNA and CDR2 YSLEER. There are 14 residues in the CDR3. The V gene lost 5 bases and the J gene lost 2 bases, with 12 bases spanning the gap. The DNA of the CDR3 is TGCGCCAGCAGCGTAGGGTTTGCCAACACTGAAGCTTTCTTT. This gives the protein CASSVGFANTEAFF.

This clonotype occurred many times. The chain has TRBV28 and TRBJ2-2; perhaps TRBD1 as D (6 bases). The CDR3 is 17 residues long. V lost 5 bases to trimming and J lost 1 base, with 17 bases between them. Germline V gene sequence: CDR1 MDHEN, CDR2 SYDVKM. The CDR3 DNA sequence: TGTGCCAGCAGTCCCTCGGCAGGGGCCGTGAACACCGGGGAGCTGTTTTTT. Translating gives CASSPSAGAVNTGELFF.

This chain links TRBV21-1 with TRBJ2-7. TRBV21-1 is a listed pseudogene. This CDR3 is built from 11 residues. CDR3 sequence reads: CASPHEAGSYV. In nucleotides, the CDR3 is TGTGCCAGCCCACACGAGGCCGGTTCGTACGTC.

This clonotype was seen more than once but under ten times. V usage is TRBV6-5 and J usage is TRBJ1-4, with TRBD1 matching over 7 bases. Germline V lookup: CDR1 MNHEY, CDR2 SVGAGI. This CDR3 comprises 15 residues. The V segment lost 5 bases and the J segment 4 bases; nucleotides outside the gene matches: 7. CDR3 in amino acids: CASSPGDRDNEKLFF. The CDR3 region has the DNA TGTGCCAGCAGTCCGGGGGACAGAGATAATGAAAAACTGTTTTTT.

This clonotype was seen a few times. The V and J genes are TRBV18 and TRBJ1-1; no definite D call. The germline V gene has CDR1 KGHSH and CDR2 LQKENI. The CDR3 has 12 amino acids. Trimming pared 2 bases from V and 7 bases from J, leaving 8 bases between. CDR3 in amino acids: CASSPRLDEAFF. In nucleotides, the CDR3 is TGTGCCAGCTCACCAAGATTGGATGAAGCTTTCTTT.

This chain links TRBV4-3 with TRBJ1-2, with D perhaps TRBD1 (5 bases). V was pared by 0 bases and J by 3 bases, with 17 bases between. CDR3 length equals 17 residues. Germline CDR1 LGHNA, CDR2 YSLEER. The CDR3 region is CASSQDWGDSKYYGYTF. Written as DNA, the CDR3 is TGCGCCAGCAGCCAAGACTGGGGGGACTCAAAATACTATGGCTACACCTTC.

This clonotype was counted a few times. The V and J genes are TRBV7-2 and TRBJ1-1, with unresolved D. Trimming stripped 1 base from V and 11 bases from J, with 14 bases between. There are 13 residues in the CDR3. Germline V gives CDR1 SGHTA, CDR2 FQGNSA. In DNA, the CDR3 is TGTGCCAGCAGCTTAGTACGGGCGGTCGGGGCTTTCTTT. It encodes CASSLVRAVGAFF.

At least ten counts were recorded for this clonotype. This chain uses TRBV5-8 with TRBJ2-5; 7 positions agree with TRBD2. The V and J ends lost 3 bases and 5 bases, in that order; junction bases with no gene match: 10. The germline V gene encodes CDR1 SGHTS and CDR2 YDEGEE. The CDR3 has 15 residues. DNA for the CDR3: TGTGCCAGCAGCTGGGGGGGACTTCGATCGGAGACCCAGTACTTC. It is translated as CASSWGGLRSETQYF.

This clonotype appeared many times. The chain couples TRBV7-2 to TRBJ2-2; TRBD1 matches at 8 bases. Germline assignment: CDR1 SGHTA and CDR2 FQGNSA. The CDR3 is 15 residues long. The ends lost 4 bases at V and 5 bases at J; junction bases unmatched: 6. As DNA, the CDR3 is TGTGCCAGCAGCTACCAGGGGGCTCGGACCGGGGAGCTGTTTTTT. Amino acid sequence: CASSYQGARTGELFF.

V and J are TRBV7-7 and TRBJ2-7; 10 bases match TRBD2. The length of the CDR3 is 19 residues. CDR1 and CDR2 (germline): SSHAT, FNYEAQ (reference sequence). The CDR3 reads CASSLPGAGGSLETYEQYV. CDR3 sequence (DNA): TGTGCTAGCAGCCTCCCGGGAGCGGGGGGGTCACTGGAGACCTACGAGCAGTACGTC.

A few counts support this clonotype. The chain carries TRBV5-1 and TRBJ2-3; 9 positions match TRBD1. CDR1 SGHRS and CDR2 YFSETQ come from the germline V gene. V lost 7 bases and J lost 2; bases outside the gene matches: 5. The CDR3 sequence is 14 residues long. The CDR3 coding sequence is TGCGCCAGCGGGACAGGGCTCGTCACAGATACGCAGTATTTT. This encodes CASGTGLVTDTQYF. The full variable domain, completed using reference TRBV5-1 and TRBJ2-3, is KAGVTQTPRYLIKTRGQQVTLSCSPISGHRSVSWYQQTPGQGLQFLFEYFSETQRNKGNFPGRFSGRQFSNSRSEMNVSTLELGDSALYLCASGTGLVTDTQYFGPGTRLTVL.

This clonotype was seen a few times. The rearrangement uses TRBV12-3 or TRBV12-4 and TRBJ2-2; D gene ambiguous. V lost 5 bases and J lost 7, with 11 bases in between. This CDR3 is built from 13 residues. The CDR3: CASSPSYVGELFF. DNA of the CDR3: TGTGCCAGCAGTCCGAGTTATGTCGGGGAGCTGTTTTTT.

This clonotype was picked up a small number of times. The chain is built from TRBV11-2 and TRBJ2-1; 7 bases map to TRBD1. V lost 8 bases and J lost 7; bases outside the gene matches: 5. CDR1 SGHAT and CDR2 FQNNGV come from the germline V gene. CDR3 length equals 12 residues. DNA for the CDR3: TGTGCCAGCTCGGGACAGAAAAATGAGCAGTTCTTC. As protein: CASSGQKNEQFF. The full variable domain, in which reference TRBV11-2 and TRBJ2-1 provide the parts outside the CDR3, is EAGVAQSPRYKIIEKRQSVAFWCNPISGHATLYWYQQILGQGPKLLIQFQNNGVVDDSQLPKDRFSAERLKGVDSTLKIQPAKLEDSAVYLCASSGQKNEQFFGPGTRLTVL.

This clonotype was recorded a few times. CDR3 coding DNA: TGTGCCAGCAGCAGGAATGGGGTGGCTGAAGCTTTCTTT. Translated: CASSRNGVAEAFF. V and J are TRBV6-2 or TRBV6-3 and TRBJ1-1; D gene uncertain. Germline lookup yields CDR1 MNHEY and CDR2 SVGEGT. With 6 bases removed from V and 6 bases from J, the gap between germline ends came to 14 bases. The CDR3 consists of 13 residues.

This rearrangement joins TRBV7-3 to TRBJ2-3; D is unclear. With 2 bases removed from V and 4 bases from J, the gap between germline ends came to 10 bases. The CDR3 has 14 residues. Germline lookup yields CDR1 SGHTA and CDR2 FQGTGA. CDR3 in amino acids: CASSLGSAPDTQYF. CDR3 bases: TGTGCCAGCAGCTTAGGGTCCGCCCCAGATACGCAGTATTTT.